A single TCR beta chain is shown here with its context. Its antigen is unknown. No per-base quality is available; no much larger clone lies one base away. These data originate in a study of post-analysis software for immune sequencing data (dated by TCRdb to between 2015 and 2017). General notes on the study: Disease courses on record covered relapsing-remitting, secondary progressive and progressive-relapsing multiple sclerosis, though some patients had no subtype annotation. A subset of samples was prepared in parallel using single-end sample barcoding, then pooled and co-amplified after Illumina adapter ligation. The multiple sclerosis patient repertoires were compared with 11 previously published healthy control repertoires from donors aged about 6 to 26 years. Results the study describes overall, beyond this receptor: Normalized Chao1 diversity was significantly lower in multiple sclerosis patients than controls, suggesting substantial peripheral T-cell clonal expansion. Significantly higher frequencies in patients than in controls were found for a few TRBV segments, including TRBV5-6, TRBV5-1 and TRBV20-1. The control group was slightly older than the multiple sclerosis patient group. Direct clustering with F measure revealed strong co-clustering of samples prepared in the same batch, which led to a batch-effect correction.

V has 3 bases trimmed and J has 7 bases trimmed; junction bases matching no gene number 12. The CDR3 runs 15 residues from the cysteine to the phenylalanine. The only DNA kept is the CDR3, 45 bases in frame from the first base. Sequences MDHEN (CDR1) and SYDVKM (CDR2) are obtained from the germline V gene. Receptor libraries were prepared by PCR. The sequencer was an Illumina HiSeq 2500. To reduce PCR and sequencing biases, unique molecular identifiers were built into the TCR beta cDNA libraries. Every 1 to 10 million input T cells yielded 500,000 or so cDNA molecules, meaning each molecule approximated one T cell. Patient libraries were prepared and sequenced with the same protocol used for the earlier healthy control dataset. Samples belonging to the same batch were prepared together, multiplexed and sequenced on a shared HiSeq lane. In the source study's methods: MIGEC handled the raw barcoded reads, throwing out single-read molecular identifier groups before consensus assembly and CDR3 extraction. VDJtools was used for post-analysis of the clonotype tables, with diversity normalized by down-sampling every dataset to the smallest sample size. Repertoire overlap clustering matched CDR3 amino acid but not nucleotide sequences to correct batch-related cross-sample contamination. Starting from the raw public reads, TCRdb applied fastp trimming at Q25, assembled clones with MiXCR and retained in-frame beta chains. Every distinct CDR3 protein forms one entry, paired with its most common genes and DNA. The V and J calls and clone size come from TCRdb's table, not from the authors' own analysis. This sample gives over 150,000 distinct CDR3 sequences in total; 30% of them show up just once. The ten top clones hold 1.5% of the sample.

To demonstrate the VDJtools post-analysis software, TCR beta repertoires were profiled from the peripheral blood of about a dozen young patients with multiple sclerosis. Multiple sclerosis patients were children and adolescents aged 6 to 15 years. The TCR sequence derives from a girl between 5 and 17 years old with multiple sclerosis. This sequence uses TRBV28 and TRBJ2-7, with 7 bases matching TRBD1. The sequencing input was blood. For the CDR3, the sequence is CASSFGQANYNEQYF. Read as DNA, the sequence is TGTGCCAGCAGTTTCGGACAGGCAAACTACAATGAGCAGTACTTC.